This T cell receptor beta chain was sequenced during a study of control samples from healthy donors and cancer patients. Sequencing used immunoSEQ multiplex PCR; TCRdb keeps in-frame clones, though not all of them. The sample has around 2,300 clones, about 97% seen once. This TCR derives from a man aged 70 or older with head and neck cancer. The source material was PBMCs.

In DNA form, the CDR3 reads TGTGCCAGCAGCTTCTCTAGGAACACTGAAGCTTTCTTT. This codes for CASSFSRNTEAFF. This chain uses TRBV7-2 with TRBJ1-1, with D uncertain. The CDR3 has 13 amino acids. With 3 bases removed from V and 1 base from J, the gap between germline ends came to 6 bases. Germline assignment: CDR1 SGHTA and CDR2 FQGNSA.